The rows below give T cell receptor beta chains drawn from one sample of a study of radiotherapy plus CTLA-4 blockade in lung cancer. The method was immunoSEQ multiplex PCR; TCRdb's version includes in-frame clones alone and lacks a portion of them. The top ten hold 8.3% of the sample, which has about 45,000 clones, 60% to 80% seen once. The sequencing here drew on peripheral blood, taken from a patient treated with radiotherapy plus ipilimumab. The receptor set was obtained from a human donor with non-small cell lung cancer who had stable disease on radiotherapy plus ipilimumab. Each CDR3 is given with its conserved first and last residue. A D gene is named only where the DNA matches it firmly. The size entry is marked missing in some rows and otherwise reads once, few, many or a size class.

CDR3 protein: CASSLGSFTEAFF; CDR3 DNA: TGTGCCAGCAGCTTGGGATCATTCACTGAAGCTTTCTTT; J gene: TRBJ1-1; D gene: .; clone size: once; V gene: TRBV7-3
CDR3 protein: CASSRTAYGYTF; CDR3 DNA: TGTGCCAGCAGCCGGACAGCCTATGGCTACACCTTC; J gene: TRBJ1-2; D gene: .; clone size: .; V gene: TRBV7-2
CDR3 protein: CASSEDPAFNEKLFF; CDR3 DNA: TGCGCCAGCAGTGAGGACCCAGCTTTTAATGAAAAACTGTTTTTT; J gene: TRBJ1-4; D gene: .; clone size: .; V gene: TRBV10-2
CDR3 protein: CASSIVRDRPQHF; CDR3 DNA: TGTGCCAGTAGTATAGTCAGGGATCGGCCCCAGCATTTT; J gene: TRBJ1-5; D gene: .; clone size: .; V gene: TRBV19
CDR3 protein: CASSPSLGQGYGYTF; CDR3 DNA: TGTGCCAGCAGCCCTAGCCTTGGACAGGGGTATGGCTACACCTTC; J gene: TRBJ1-2; D gene: TRBD1; clone size: .; V gene: TRBV11-2
CDR3 protein: CSAGTGGMNTEAFF; CDR3 DNA: TGCAGCGCAGGGACAGGGGGGATGAACACTGAAGCTTTCTTT; J gene: TRBJ1-1; D gene: TRBD1; clone size: few; V gene: TRBV29-1
CDR3 protein: CASSLFPGQGNTEAFF; CDR3 DNA: TGTGCCAGCAGCTTATTCCCGGGACAGGGAAACACTGAAGCTTTCTTT; J gene: TRBJ1-1; D gene: TRBD1; clone size: .; V gene: TRBV7-9
CDR3 protein: CASRRQGLNTEAFF; CDR3 DNA: TGTGCCAGCAGGAGACAGGGATTGAACACTGAAGCTTTCTTT; J gene: TRBJ1-1; D gene: TRBD1; clone size: .; V gene: TRBV6-4
CDR3 protein: CASSLPLAGTQFF; CDR3 DNA: TGTGCCAGCAGTTTACCCCTAGCGGGGACCCAGTTCTTC; J gene: TRBJ2-1; D gene: TRBD2; clone size: .; V gene: TRBV27
CDR3 protein: CASSEYRAPTNEKLFF; CDR3 DNA: TGTGCCAGCAGTGAATATAGGGCACCAACTAATGAAAAACTGTTTTTT; J gene: TRBJ1-4; D gene: .; clone size: .; V gene: TRBV2
CDR3 protein: CASRGALGTVPLGNEKLFF; CDR3 DNA: TGCGCCAGCAGGGGGGCTTTGGGGACAGTCCCCTTAGGTAATGAAAAACTGTTTTTT; J gene: TRBJ1-4; D gene: TRBD1; clone size: once; V gene: TRBV4-1
CDR3 protein: CAISESYEQFF; CDR3 DNA: TGTGCCATCAGTGAGTCGTATGAGCAGTTCTTC; J gene: TRBJ2-1; D gene: .; clone size: few; V gene: TRBV10-3